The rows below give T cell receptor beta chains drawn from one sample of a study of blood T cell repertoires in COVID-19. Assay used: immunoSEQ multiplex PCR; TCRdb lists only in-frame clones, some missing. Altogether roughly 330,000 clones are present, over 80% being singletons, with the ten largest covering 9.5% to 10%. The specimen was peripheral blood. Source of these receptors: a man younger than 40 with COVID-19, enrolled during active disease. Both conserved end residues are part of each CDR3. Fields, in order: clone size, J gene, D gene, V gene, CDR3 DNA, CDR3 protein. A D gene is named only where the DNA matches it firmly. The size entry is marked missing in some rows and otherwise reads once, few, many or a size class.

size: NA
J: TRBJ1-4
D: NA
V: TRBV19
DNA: TGTGCCAGTAGTATAGACTCGGTGTCGACTAATGAAAAACTGTTTTTT
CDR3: CASSIDSVSTNEKLFF

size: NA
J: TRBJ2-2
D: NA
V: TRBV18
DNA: TGTGCCAGCTCACCACCGGCTGGACAACTCACCGGGGAGCTGTTTTTT
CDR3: CASSPPAGQLTGELFF

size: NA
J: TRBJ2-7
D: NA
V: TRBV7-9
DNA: TGTGCCAGCAGCTTAGGGCAGGGTAACTACGAGCAGTACTTC
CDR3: CASSLGQGNYEQYF

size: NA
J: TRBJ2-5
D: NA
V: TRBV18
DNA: TGTGCCAGCTCACGGGGCGGTTCCCAAGAGACCCAGTACTTC
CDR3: CASSRGGSQETQYF

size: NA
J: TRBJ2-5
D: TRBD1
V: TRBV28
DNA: TGTGCCAGCAGGCCCCCGGGGACAGGAGAGACCCAGTACTTC
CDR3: CASRPPGTGETQYF

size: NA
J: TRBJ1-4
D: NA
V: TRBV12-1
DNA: TGTGCCAGCAGCTTTTTAATTTTTAATGAAAAACTGTTTTTT
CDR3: CASSFLIFNEKLFF

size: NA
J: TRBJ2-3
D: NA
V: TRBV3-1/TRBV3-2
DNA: TGTGCCAGCAGCCCACAGGGAGATACGCAGTATTTT
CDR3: CASSPQGDTQYF

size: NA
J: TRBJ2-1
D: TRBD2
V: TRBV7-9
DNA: TGTGCCAGCAGCTTAGGGACTAGTCGCAATGAGCAGTTCTTC
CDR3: CASSLGTSRNEQFF

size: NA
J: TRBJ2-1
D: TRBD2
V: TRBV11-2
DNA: TGTGCCAGCAGCTTAGGGACTAGCTCCTACAATGAGCAGTTCTTC
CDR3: CASSLGTSSYNEQFF

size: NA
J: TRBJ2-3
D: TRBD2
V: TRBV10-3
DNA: TGTGCCATCAGTGAGTCGAGGGCTAGCGGGGGGGCCAATCAAGATACGCAGTATTTT
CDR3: CAISESRASGGANQDTQYF

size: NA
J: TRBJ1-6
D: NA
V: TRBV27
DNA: TGTGCCAGCAGTTTCCGGCAGGGTCTTTCACCCCTCCACTTT
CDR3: CASSFRQGLSPLHF

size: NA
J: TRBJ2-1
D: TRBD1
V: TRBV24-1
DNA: TGTGCCACCAGTGACCGAGCAGGGGGCGATGAGCAGTTCTTC
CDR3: CATSDRAGGDEQFF

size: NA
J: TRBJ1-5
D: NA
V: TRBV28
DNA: TGTGCCAGCAGCTCTTCCGGGGTCCGGCCCCAGCATTTT
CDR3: CASSSSGVRPQHF

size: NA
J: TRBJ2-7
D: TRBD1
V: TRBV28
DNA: TGTGCCAGCAGCATCTGGGACAGGGCCTACGAGCAGTACTTC
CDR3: CASSIWDRAYEQYF

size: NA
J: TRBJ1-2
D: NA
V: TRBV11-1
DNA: TGTGCCAGCAGCCATGCCGTGAAGGGGCCATATGGCTACACCTTC
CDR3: CASSHAVKGPYGYTF

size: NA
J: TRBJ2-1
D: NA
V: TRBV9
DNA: TGTGCCAGCAGCCCAACAGTGGGCAGGCTCTGGGATGAGCAGTTCTTC
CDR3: CASSPTVGRLWDEQFF

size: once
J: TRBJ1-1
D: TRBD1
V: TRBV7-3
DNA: TGTGCCAGCAAATCGGACAGGGCGGCCACTGAAGCTTTCTTT
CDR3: CASKSDRAATEAFF

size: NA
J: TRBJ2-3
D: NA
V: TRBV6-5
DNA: TGTGCCAGCAGTTACTCGAGTACAGATACGCAGTATTTT
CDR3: CASSYSSTDTQYF

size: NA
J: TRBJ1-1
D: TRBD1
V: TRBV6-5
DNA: TGTGCCAGCAGAAGGACAGGGACCACTGAAGCTTTCTTT
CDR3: CASRRTGTTEAFF

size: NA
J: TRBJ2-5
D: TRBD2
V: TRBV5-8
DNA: TGTGCCAGCAGCTTTGGGACTAGCGGGGGGGAGACCCAGTACTTC
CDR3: CASSFGTSGGETQYF

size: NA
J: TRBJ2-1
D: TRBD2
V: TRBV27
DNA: TGTGCCAGCAAGACTAGCGGGAAGTACAATGAGCAGTTCTTC
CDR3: CASKTSGKYNEQFF

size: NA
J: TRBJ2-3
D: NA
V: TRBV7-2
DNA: TGTGCCAGCAGCTTACTCACAGGGACGGGAGATACGCAGTATTTT
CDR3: CASSLLTGTGDTQYF

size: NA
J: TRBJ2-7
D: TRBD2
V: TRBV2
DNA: TGTGCCAGCAGTGAGCCGGGGGGGGCGAGGTACGAGCAGTACTTC
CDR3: CASSEPGGARYEQYF

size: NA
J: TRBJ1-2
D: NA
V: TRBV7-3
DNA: TGTGCCAGCAGCCCAGACAGGAGTTATGGCTACACCTTC
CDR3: CASSPDRSYGYTF

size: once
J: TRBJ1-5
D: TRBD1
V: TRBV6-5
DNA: TGTGCCAGCAGTCGAGATACAGGGGAGAATCAGCCCCAGCATTTT
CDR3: CASSRDTGENQPQHF

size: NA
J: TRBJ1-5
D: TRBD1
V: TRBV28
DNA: TGTGCCAGCAGTTCCCCCGGGACAGGGATGGGCAATCAGCCCCAGCATTTT
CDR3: CASSSPGTGMGNQPQHF

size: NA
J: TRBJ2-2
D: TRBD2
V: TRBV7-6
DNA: TGTGCCAGCAGCCCCTTGCGGGAGGGCCGAACCGGGGAGCTGTTTTTT
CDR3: CASSPLREGRTGELFF

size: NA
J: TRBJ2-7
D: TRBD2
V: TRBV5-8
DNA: TGTGCCAGCAGCTTAGACGGGAGGTACGACTACGAGCAGTACTTC
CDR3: CASSLDGRYDYEQYF

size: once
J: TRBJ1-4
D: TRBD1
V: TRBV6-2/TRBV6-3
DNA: TGTGCCAGCAGTTACGACAGGGGGGCCAGCTACGAAAAACTGTTTTTT
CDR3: CASSYDRGASYEKLFF

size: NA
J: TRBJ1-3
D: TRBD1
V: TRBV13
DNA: TGTGCCAGCAGCGCTTCCGGGACAGGGGGCCTCCGCTCTGGAAACACCATATATTTT
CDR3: CASSASGTGGLRSGNTIYF

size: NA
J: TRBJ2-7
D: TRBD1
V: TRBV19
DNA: TGTGCCAGTTCCAGAGCAGGGGGCGCCTACGAGCAGTACTTC
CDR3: CASSRAGGAYEQYF

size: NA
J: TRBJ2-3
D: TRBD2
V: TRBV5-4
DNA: TGTGCCAGCTCTAGCGGGATCGTGGCAGATACGCAGTATTTT
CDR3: CASSSGIVADTQYF

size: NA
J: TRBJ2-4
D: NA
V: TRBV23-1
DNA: TGCGCCAGCAGTCAATCGAGTGGGAGACTAGCCAAAAACATTCAGTACTTC
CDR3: CASSQSSGRLAKNIQYF

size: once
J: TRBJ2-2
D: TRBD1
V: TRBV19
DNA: TGTGCCAGTAGTCTGGACAGGGGGTACACCGGGGAGCTGTTTTTT
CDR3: CASSLDRGYTGELFF

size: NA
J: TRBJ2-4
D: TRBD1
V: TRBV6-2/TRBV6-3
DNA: TGTGCCAGCAGTTACTCGGGGACAGGGAAGCAGCAAGCCAAAAACATTCAGTACTTC
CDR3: CASSYSGTGKQQAKNIQYF

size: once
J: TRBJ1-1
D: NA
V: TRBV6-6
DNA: TGTGCCAGCAGTTACCCATTGGCAGGGGAGATTTCTGAAGCTTTCTTT
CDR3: CASSYPLAGEISEAFF

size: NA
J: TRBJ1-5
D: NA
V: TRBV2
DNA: TGTGCCAGCAGTGATTTGGAGGGGACTCAGCCCCAGCATTTT
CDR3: CASSDLEGTQPQHF

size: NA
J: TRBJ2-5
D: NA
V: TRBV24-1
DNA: TGTGCCACCAGTGATTCCCAGGAGGGCCCGAAAGAGACCCAGTACTTC
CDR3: CATSDSQEGPKETQYF

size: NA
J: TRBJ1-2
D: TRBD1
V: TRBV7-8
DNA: TGTGCCAGCATCCCAGACAGGGAACCGGCTGGCTACACCTTC
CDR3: CASIPDREPAGYTF

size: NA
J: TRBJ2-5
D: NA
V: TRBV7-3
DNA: TGTGCCAGCAGCTTAGGATTATCGGGGGGCGAGGTGGAGACCCAGTACTTC
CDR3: CASSLGLSGGEVETQYF

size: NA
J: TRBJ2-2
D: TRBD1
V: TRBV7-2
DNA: TGTGCCAGCAGCCTGACAGGGAAGGAGACCGGGGAGCTGTTTTTT
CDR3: CASSLTGKETGELFF

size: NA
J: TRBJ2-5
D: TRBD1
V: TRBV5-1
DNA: TGCGCCAGCAGCTTACAGGGGCCAGAGACCCAGTACTTC
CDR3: CASSLQGPETQYF

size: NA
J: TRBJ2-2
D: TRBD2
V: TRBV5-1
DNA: TGCGCCACCAGGGGACTAGCGGGAGTCGCCGGGGAGCTGTTTTTT
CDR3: CATRGLAGVAGELFF

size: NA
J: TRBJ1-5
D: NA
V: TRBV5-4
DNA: TGTGCCAGCAGCCGCGAGGGTAGTCAGCCCCAGCATTTT
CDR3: CASSREGSQPQHF

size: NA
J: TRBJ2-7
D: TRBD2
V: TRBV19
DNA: TGTGCCAGTAGTACGGTAGCGGGAGGGACCTACGAGCAGTACTTC
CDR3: CASSTVAGGTYEQYF

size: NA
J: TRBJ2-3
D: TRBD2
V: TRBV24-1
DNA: TGTGCCACCAGTGATCCGGGACTAGCGACGGATACGCAGTATTTT
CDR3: CATSDPGLATDTQYF

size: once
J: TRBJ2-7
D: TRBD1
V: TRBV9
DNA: TGTGCCAGCAGCGTTGGGACAGGGCTTTCCTACGAGCAGTACTTC
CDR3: CASSVGTGLSYEQYF

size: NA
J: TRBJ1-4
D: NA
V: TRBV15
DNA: TGTGCCACCAGCAGCTCTCGGTCCGGGATAAATGAAAAACTGTTTTTT
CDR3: CATSSSRSGINEKLFF

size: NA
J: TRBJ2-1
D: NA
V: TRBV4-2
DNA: TGTGCCAGCAGCCAAGTCGGTTTACAGGGCGAGGGGTATGAGCAGTTCTTC
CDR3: CASSQVGLQGEGYEQFF

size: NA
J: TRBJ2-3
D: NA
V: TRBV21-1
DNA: TGTGCCAGCCGATCCGTAGCGGGAAGCCGGGCAGATACGCAGTATTTT
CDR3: CASRSVAGSRADTQYF

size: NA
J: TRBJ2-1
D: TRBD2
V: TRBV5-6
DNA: TGTGCCAGCAGCTCGACTAGCGGGGGCCGGGGATGGCAGTTCTTC
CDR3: CASSSTSGGRGWQFF